These 18 T cell receptor beta chains came from one sample sequenced in a study of response to subunit inactivated influenza vaccine. One entry per CDR3 protein, called by TCRdb with MiXCR from the RT-PCR reads. Among hundreds of thousands of distinct CDR3 sequences, 11% to 15% were seen once, and the ten largest hold 7.5% to 9%. This specimen was PBMCs from blood, taken roughly 2 weeks before vaccination. The receptor set was obtained from a man aged 50 to 59 who received an inactivated influenza vaccine.

The chain recombines TRBV5-5 with TRBJ2-7; 9 bases fit TRBD1. The V and J ends lost 0 bases and 3 bases, in that order; junction bases with no gene match: 4. The CDR3 contains 15 residues. The germline CDR1 and CDR2 sequences are SGHKS and YYEKEE (reference sequence). The CDR3 here is CASSLEGQGFYEQYF. As DNA, the CDR3 is TGTGCCAGCAGCTTGGAGGGACAGGGTTTCTACGAGCAGTACTTC.

Ten or more counts support this clonotype. This chain joins TRBV3-1 and TRBJ1-2; possibly TRBD1 for D (5 bases). Germline V lookup: CDR1 LGHDT, CDR2 YNNKEL (reference sequence). V was clipped by 3 bases and J by 8 bases, with 16 bases between them. The CDR3 length is 14 residues. The CDR3 is CASSHDSSGRGYTF. For the CDR3, the DNA is TGTGCCAGCAGCCATGACAGCTCGGGTCGCGGCTACACCTTC.

The CDR3 DNA is TGTGCCAGCAGCGTAGGCGGCAGAGCGTCCTACGAGCAGTACTTC. Its protein is CASSVGGRASYEQYF. The J gene is TRBJ2-7, the V gene TRBV9; D gene unclear. The CDR3 contains 15 residues. CDR1 SGDLS and CDR2 YYNGEE come from the germline V gene. Trimming took 0 bases from V and 1 from J, leaving 11 bases between them.

This clonotype was counted ten times or more. V usage is TRBV19 and J usage is TRBJ1-1; D uncertain. The CDR3 extends over 13 amino acids. The germline CDR1 and CDR2 sequences are LNHDA and SQIVND (reference sequence). The V end lost 7 bases, the J end lost 2 bases, and 11 bases lay between the germline ends. CDR3 in amino acids: CASNPRVNTEAFF. CDR3 nucleotide sequence: TGTGCCAGTAACCCACGCGTAAACACTGAAGCTTTCTTT. The full variable domain, with the rest looked up from reference TRBV19 and TRBJ1-1, is DGGITQSPKYLFRKEGQNVTLSCEQNLNHDAMYWYRQDPGQGLRLIYYSQIVNDFQKGDIAEGYSVSREKKESFPLTVTSAQKNPTAFYLCASNPRVNTEAFFGQGTRLTVV.

This clonotype appeared a few times. The CDR3 DNA sequence: TGTGCCAGCAGTCCTATAGGGACAGGGAGGGTGTTCGACACCGGGGAGCTGTTTTTT. This codes for CASSPIGTGRVFDTGELFF. The rearrangement links TRBV28 to TRBJ2-2; 9 bases match TRBD1. The germline V gene encodes CDR1 MDHEN and CDR2 SYDVKM. The CDR3 sequence is 19 residues long. V was pared by 5 bases and J by 3 bases, with 16 bases of the junction left unmatched.

This clonotype was seen ten or more times. The chain combines TRBV5-6 with TRBJ2-6; D remains unclear. V lost 5 bases and J 6 bases, leaving 15 bases between the germline ends. In germline, CDR1 is SGHDT, CDR2 YYEEEE. The CDR3 is 15 amino acids. CDR3 nucleotides: TGTGCCAGCAGATCGACCGTACTCAAGGCCAACGTCCTGACTTTC. Amino acids: CASRSTVLKANVLTF.

This clonotype has just a few counts. The rearrangement uses TRBV4-2 and TRBJ2-2; possibly TRBD2 for D (6 bases). The germline V gene encodes CDR1 LGHNA and CDR2 YNFKEQ. V dropped 0 bases and J dropped 3 bases, with 14 bases sitting between them. This CDR3 has 17 residues. The CDR3 DNA sequence: TGTGCCAGCAGCCAAGATTCCCCGGCGGGGTACACCGGGGAGCTGTTTTTT. Its translation: CASSQDSPAGYTGELFF.

This clonotype has ten or more counts. The chain joins TRBV4-3 to TRBJ2-1, with D perhaps TRBD1 or TRBD2 (5 bases each). Germline V CDR1 and CDR2: LGHNA, YSLEER. The CDR3 extends over 16 amino acids. V was shortened by 0 bases and J by 0 bases, with 9 bases between the two germline ends. CDR3 coding DNA: TGCGCCAGCAGCCAAGATTGGGGGAGCTCCTACAATGAGCAGTTCTTC. Protein sequence: CASSQDWGSSYNEQFF.

The genes are TRBV4-2 and TRBJ2-1, with a tentative D call TRBD2 (5 bases). Looked up from germline, CDR1 is LGHNA and CDR2 is YNFKEQ. The CDR3 sequence is 14 residues long. V was pared by 3 bases and J by 4 bases, with 10 bases between. The CDR3 nucleotides read TGTGCCAGCAGCCAGCCCGGCGGGTACAATGAGCAGTTCTTC. Encoded protein: CASSQPGGYNEQFF.

This clonotype was counted many times. The chain employs TRBV18 and TRBJ2-3; 9 bases align to TRBD2. From germline, CDR1 is KGHSH and CDR2 LQKENI. With 0 bases clipped from V and 2 bases from J, the junction kept 3 bases outside the gene matches. The CDR3 spans 16 residues. CDR3 amino acids: CASSPPPGLATDTQYF. CDR3 bases: TGTGCCAGCTCACCACCTCCGGGACTAGCCACAGATACGCAGTATTTT.

This clonotype was found a few times. The V call is TRBV12-3 or TRBV12-4, the J call TRBJ1-2; no clear D. V shed 2 bases and J shed 5 bases, with 9 bases lying between them. The CDR3 spans 13 residues. The CDR3 DNA sequence: TGTGCCAGCAGTTTAAACAGTAAATATGGCTACACCTTC. Amino acid sequence: CASSLNSKYGYTF.

The CDR3 here is CSARAPTDPLSYGYTF. DNA for the CDR3: TGCAGTGCTAGAGCCCCGACAGATCCACTGTCATATGGCTACACCTTC. The chain couples TRBV20-1 to TRBJ1-2; weak D call: TRBD1 (5 bases). CDR3 length: 16 residues. The V end was cut by 1 base, the J end by 5 bases, with 20 bases between. Germline V gene sequence: CDR1 DFQATT, CDR2 SNEGSKA (reference sequence).

This clonotype was seen a few times. The gene calls are TRBV18 and TRBJ2-2, with 7 bases fitting TRBD2. V lost 3 bases, J lost 1 base, and 5 bases stayed unmatched. This CDR3 is 16 amino acids long. Germline values: CDR1 KGHSH, CDR2 LQKENI. The CDR3 DNA reads TGTGCCAGCTCACCGAGCGGGAACGTGAACACCGGGGAGCTGTTTTTT. Its protein product is CASSPSGNVNTGELFF.

This clonotype has a handful of counts. V usage is TRBV5-1 and J usage is TRBJ1-2, with D unclear. Germline V gene sequence: CDR1 SGHRS, CDR2 YFSETQ. This CDR3 has 16 amino acids. Between the trimmed V and J ends, which lost 0 bases and 8 bases, there was a span of 20 bases. CDR3 in amino acids: CASSLGHASTVRGYTF. In DNA form, the CDR3 reads TGCGCCAGCAGCTTGGGGCATGCGAGCACGGTACGAGGCTACACCTTC.

This clonotype was detected a few times. This chain uses TRBV5-1 with TRBJ2-5; no clear D. V gave up 4 bases and J gave up 5 bases, with 12 bases separating them. This CDR3 contains 13 residues. CDR1 is SGHRS, CDR2 YFSETQ, per germline. The CDR3 here is CASSPVLAETQYF. CDR3 sequence (DNA): TGCGCCAGCAGCCCGGTTCTCGCGGAGACCCAGTACTTC.

This chain links TRBV5-1 with TRBJ2-5; 8 positions agree with TRBD1. V gave up 5 bases and J gave up 1 base; unmatched junction bases: 10. Germline CDR1 and CDR2: SGHRS and YFSETQ. This CDR3 is 16 amino acids long. The CDR3 spells CASSFDTQGAQETQYF. Written as DNA, the CDR3 is TGCGCCAGCAGTTTTGACACCCAGGGGGCCCAAGAGACCCAGTACTTC.

The chain employs TRBV7-2 and TRBJ2-5; 7 bases match TRBD2. Germline loops: CDR1 SGHTA, CDR2 FQGNSA. Trimming took 0 bases from V and 2 from J; bases not matched to a gene: 6. The CDR3 consists of 16 residues. The CDR3 DNA is TGTGCCAGCAGCTTAGCGCAGGCTAGCGGACAAGAGACCCAGTACTTC. Translating it yields CASSLAQASGQETQYF.

This clonotype was seen many times. The J gene is TRBJ2-3, the V gene TRBV12-3 or TRBV12-4; D call uncertain. This CDR3 is 14 amino acids long. V lost 1 base to trimming and J lost 3 bases, with 8 bases between them. CDR3 region: CASSLGSTTDTQYF. The CDR3 nucleotides read TGTGCCAGCAGTTTAGGCTCCACGACAGATACGCAGTATTTT.